This TCR beta chain stems from a study of OX40 agonist ivuxolimab in advanced cancers. About the full investigation: Ivuxolimab was an agonistic, fully human IgG2 monoclonal antibody directed against OX40 (CD134), a costimulatory receptor. The paper reports the monotherapy dose-escalation portion (N of about 50 patients) of the phase I ivuxolimab trial. Of the roughly 51 patients in dose escalation, approximately 20 had hepatocellular carcinoma, roughly 15 had melanoma, 9 had renal cell carcinoma and 9 had head and neck cancer. Peripheral TCRbeta sequencing aimed to test whether ivuxolimab altered TCR sequence diversity and caused clonal T-cell expansion. Patients were allowed to have had prior anti-PD-1, anti-PD-L1 or anti-CTLA-4 therapy, and 40% of the dose-escalation patients had been treated with checkpoint inhibitors. Three dose-escalation patients achieved partial responses, one with hepatocellular carcinoma and two with cutaneous melanoma. In the dose-escalation cohort, roughly 80% of patients were male, and the mean age was approximately 64 years, with a range of about 23 to 90. Intravenous ivuxolimab was administered to patients every 2 weeks at six dose levels: 0.01, 0.1, 0.3, 1.5, 3 and 10 mg/kg.

From the germline V gene, CDR1 is ENHRY and CDR2 is SYGVKD. The junction shows trimming of 3 bases on V and 4 bases on J, and the gene matches do not reach 15 bases of it. CDR3 length: 17 amino acids, cysteine to phenylalanine. Of the read, only the CDR3 DNA is kept; its 51 bases are in frame from base 1. Genomic DNA was isolated from the sorted cells so that the TCRbeta CDR3 region could be sequenced. TCRbeta CDR3 regions were sequenced using the immunoSEQ Assay. Not all clones reach the TCRdb copy of this immuneACCESS table, which keeps in-frame sequences only. Checked studies attribute under half of the gap to unresolved V genes and leave the rest unexplained. Recorded for this sample are 96,000 or so clones; about 90% of them occurred a single time. About 1.6% of the sample is held by the ten biggest clonotypes. Patients with autoimmune disease history or receiving systemic immunosuppression were excluded from the trial. Peripheral blood for TCR sequencing was drawn from every dose cohort at baseline, at cycle 4 day 1 and at cycle 7 day 1. The samples were drawn from a first-in-human, open-label, multicenter phase I dose-escalation trial of ivuxolimab. The trial enrolled adults with locally advanced or metastatic head and neck squamous cell, hepatocellular, melanoma or renal cell carcinoma. Before TCR sequencing, CD4+ T cells and CD8+ T cells from peripheral blood were sorted into separate populations.

Points on this clone: Its antigen remains unidentified. The record has no base qualities; no much larger clone is one base away.

The paper's findings and limits, for the study overall: At doses of 0.1 to 3.0 mg/kg, clonal expansion of both CD4+ and CD8+ blood T cells was observed from baseline to week 6. After ivuxolimab, CD8+ T cells had more expanded clones than CD4+ T cells on average. The antigen specificity of the peripheral T cells that underwent clonal expansion was not determined. Low levels of normalized T-cell clonal expansion were also seen in some patients who did not respond. In partial responders in the 0.1-3.0 mg/kg groups, normalized peripheral clonal expansion was found to be among the lowest, especially among CD8+ T cells.

In this chain, TRBV10-3 is recombined with TRBJ2-7, with 7 bases in between that match TRBD2. This clonotype originated in an adult with an advanced solid tumor such as melanoma, head and neck, liver or kidney cancer. Sequencing used CD4+ or CD8+ T cells sorted from blood, obtained in a trial of the OX40 agonist ivuxolimab. Read as DNA, the sequence is TGTGCCATCAGTGAAACTACCCCTAGCGGAGGCTGGTACGAGCAGTACTTC. This encodes CAISETTPSGGWYEQYF.